The clone carrying this TCR beta chain ranks as medium-sized. This sample is part of a study of T cells in localized non-small cell lung cancer. TCRdb's table, derived via immunoSEQ multiplex PCR, lists solely in-frame clones and lacks some. The sample lists over 1,000 clones; about a quarter were seen once. Germline values: CDR1 MGHRA, CDR2 YSYEKL. The length of the CDR3 is 15 residues. V was clipped by 4 bases and J by 5 bases; unmatched bases: 10. The input for sequencing was lung tumor tissue, taken before any cancer treatment. This sequence originates from a male donor older than 55 with stage II lung adenocarcinoma. This chain connects TRBV4-1 to TRBJ2-5; 7 bases line up with TRBD2. The CDR3 DNA sequence: TGCGCCAGCAGCCGGGACTACCCGAATGCGGAGACCCAGTACTTC. Its protein is CASSRDYPNAETQYF.